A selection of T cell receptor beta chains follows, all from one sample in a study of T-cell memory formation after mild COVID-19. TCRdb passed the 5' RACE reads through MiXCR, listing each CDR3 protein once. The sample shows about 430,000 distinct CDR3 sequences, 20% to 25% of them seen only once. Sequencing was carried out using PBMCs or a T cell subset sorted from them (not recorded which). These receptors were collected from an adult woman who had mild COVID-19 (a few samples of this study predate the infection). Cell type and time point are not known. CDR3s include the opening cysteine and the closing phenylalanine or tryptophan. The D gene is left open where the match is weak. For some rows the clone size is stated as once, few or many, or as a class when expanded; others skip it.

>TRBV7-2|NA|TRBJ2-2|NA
CASRTDSTGELFF
TGTGCCAGCAGAACGGACAGCACCGGGGAGCTGTTTTTT
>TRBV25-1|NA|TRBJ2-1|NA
CASSLQIGSEQFF
TGTGCCAGCAGTCTCCAGATTGGTAGTGAGCAGTTCTTC
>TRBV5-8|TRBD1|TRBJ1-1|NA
CASILYTGGTEAFF
TGTGCCAGCATCCTTTACACAGGGGGCACTGAAGCTTTCTTT
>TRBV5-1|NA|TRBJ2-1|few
CASSLGTVSSYNEQFF
TGCGCCAGCAGCTTGGGGACAGTTAGCTCCTACAATGAGCAGTTCTTC
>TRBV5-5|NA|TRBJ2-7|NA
CASSFSKQYF
TGTGCCAGCAGCTTTAGTAAGCAGTACTTC
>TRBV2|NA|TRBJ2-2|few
CASSEEGGANTGELFF
TGTGCCAGCAGTGAAGAAGGAGGAGCGAACACCGGGGAGCTGTTTTTT
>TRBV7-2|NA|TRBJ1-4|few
CASSALQVLNEKLFF
TGTGCCAGCAGCGCTCTACAGGTCCTTAATGAAAAACTGTTTTTT
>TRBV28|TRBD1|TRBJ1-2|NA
CASSLGQGRDGYTF
TGTGCCAGCAGTTTAGGACAGGGAAGAGATGGCTACACCTTC
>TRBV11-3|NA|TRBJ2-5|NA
CASRQDGLRETQYF
TGTGCCAGCAGACAAGACGGGCTCCGAGAGACCCAGTACTTC
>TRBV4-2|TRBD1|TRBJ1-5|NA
CASSQDLGQYNQPQHF
TGTGCCAGCAGCCAAGATTTGGGACAGTACAATCAGCCCCAGCATTTT